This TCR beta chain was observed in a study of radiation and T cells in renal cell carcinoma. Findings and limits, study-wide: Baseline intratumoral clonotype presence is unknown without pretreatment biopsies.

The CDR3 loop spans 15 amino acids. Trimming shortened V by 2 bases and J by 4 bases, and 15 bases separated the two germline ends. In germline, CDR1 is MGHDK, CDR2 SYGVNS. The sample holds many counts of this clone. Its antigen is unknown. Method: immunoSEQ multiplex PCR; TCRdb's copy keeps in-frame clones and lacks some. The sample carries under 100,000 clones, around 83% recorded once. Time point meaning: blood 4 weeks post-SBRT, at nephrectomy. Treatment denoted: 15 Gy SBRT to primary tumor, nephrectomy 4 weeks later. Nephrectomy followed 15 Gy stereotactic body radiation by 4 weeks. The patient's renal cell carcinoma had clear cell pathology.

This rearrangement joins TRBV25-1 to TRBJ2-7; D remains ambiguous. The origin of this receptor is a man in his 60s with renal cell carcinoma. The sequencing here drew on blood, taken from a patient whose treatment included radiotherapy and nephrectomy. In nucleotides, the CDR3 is TGTGCCAGCAGTGAACAGAGCAATGCAGTTTACGAGCAGTACTTC. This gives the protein CASSEQSNAVYEQYF.